This T cell receptor beta chain stems from a study of cytomegalovirus exposure and HLA in healthy donors. Whole-study results and caveats: In vitro, three CMV-associated chains proved specific for CMV antigens. TCR beta chains numbering more than 150 were designated cytomegalovirus-associated.

Researchers ran the PCR with 60 Vbeta and 13 Jbeta primers. Sequencing was performed with immunoSEQ multiplex PCR; in TCRdb, only in-frame clones are kept and a portion is missing. The table has roughly 200,000 clones, 79% seen once. On this clone itself: The antigen is unknown.

This CDR3 contains 15 residues. Germline V gives CDR1 SNHLY, CDR2 FYNNEI. Trimming took off 7 bases at V and 0 bases at J, with 13 bases between the two ends. Material: PBMCs. The chain joins TRBV2 to TRBJ1-5; D may be TRBD1 (5 bases). This TCR was recovered from a woman in her twenties or thirties in good health and CMV-seropositive. The CDR3 region is CASKTGQDSNQPQHF. The CDR3 bases are TGTGCCAGCAAAACAGGACAAGATAGCAATCAGCCCCAGCATTTT.